This T cell receptor beta chain was found in a study of shared clonotypes between healthy human individuals. Study-wide background: Donors were a couple of women and a few men aged 18 to 49. Findings of the study overall: Limitation of the genetic and exposure-history diversity represented came from the few donors. Blood was the sole source, and tissue repertoires probably differ.

Across several immunoSEQ plates, the genomic DNA of each subset was split evenly. Using immunoSEQ multiplex PCR, the repertoire was profiled, and TCRdb retains in-frame clones only, with some absent. The table has 450,000 to 500,000 clones, around 73% seen once; the top ten hold approximately 12%. Comment on this clone: The antigen remains unidentified.

V was shortened by 5 bases and J by 4 bases, with 14 bases between the two germline ends. This CDR3 spans 14 amino acids. Germline values: CDR1 MNHEY, CDR2 SMNVEV (reference sequence). Sequenced material: PBMCs. V is TRBV27 and J is TRBJ1-2; D gene ambiguous. This TCR was sampled from a woman between 40 and 55 years old in good health. Some clones in this sample may be carry-over from other donors' samples. The CDR3 loop reads CASSGKGSFYGYTF. CDR3 DNA sequence: TGTGCCAGCAGTGGGAAAGGGAGTTTCTATGGCTACACCTTC.